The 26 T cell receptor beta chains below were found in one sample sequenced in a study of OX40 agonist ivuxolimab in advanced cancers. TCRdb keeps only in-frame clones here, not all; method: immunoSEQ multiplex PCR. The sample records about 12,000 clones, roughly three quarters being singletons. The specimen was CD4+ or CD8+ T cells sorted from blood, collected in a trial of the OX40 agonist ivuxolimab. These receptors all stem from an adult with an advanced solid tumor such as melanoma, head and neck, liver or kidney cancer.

The DNA for the CDR3 is TGTGCCAGCAGTTATCTAGCGGGAGACTACGAGCAGTACTTC. Amino acid sequence: CASSYLAGDYEQYF. The genes are TRBV6-6 and TRBJ2-7, with 10 bases matching TRBD2. In germline, CDR1 is MNHNY, CDR2 SVGAGI (reference sequence). Trimming at V came to 3 bases and at J to 3 bases, leaving 2 bases not matched to a gene. The CDR3 covers 14 residues.

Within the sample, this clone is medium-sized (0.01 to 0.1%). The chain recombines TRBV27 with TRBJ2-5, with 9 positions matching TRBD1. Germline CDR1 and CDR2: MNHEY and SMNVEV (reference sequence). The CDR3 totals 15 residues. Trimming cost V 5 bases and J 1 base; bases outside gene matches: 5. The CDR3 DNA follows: TGTGCCAGCAGTCACGGGACAGGGACCCAAGAGACCCAGTACTTC. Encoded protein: CASSHGTGTQETQYF.

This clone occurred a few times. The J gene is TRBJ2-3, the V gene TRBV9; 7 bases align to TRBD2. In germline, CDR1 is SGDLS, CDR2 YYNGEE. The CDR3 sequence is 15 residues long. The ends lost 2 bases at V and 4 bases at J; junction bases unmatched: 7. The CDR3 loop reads CASSVWGRASDTQYF. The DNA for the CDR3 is TGTGCCAGCAGCGTTTGGGGGAGGGCCTCAGATACGCAGTATTTT.

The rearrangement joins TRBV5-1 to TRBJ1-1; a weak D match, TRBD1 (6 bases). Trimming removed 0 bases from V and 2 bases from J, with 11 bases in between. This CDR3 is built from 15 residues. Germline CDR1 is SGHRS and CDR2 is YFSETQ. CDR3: CASSLEGHPNTEAFF. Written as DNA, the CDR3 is TGCGCCAGCAGCTTGGAGGGACACCCTAACACTGAAGCTTTCTTT.

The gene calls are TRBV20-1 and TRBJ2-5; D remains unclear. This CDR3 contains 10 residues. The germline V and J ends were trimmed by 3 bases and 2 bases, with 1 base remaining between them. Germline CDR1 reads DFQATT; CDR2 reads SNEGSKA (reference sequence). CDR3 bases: TGCAGTGCTAGGCAAGAGACCCAGTACTTC. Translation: CSARQETQYF.

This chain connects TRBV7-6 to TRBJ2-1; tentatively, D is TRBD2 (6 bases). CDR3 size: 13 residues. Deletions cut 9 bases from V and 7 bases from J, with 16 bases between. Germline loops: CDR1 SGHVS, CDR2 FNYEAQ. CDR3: CASVGLESNEQFF. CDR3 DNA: TGTGCCAGTGTGGGACTCGAGTCGAATGAGCAGTTCTTC.

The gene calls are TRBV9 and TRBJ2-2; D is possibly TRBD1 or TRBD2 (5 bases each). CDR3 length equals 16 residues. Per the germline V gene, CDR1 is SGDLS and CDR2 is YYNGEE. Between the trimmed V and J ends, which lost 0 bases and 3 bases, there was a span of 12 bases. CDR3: CASSVVLGVDTGELFF. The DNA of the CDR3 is TGTGCCAGCAGCGTAGTTTTGGGGGTAGACACCGGGGAGCTGTTTTTT.

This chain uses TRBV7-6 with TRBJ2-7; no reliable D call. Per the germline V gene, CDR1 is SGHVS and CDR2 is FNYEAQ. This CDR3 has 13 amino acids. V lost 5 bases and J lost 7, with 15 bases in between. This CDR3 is CASSQAPRMEQYF. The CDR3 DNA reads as TGTGCCAGCAGCCAGGCCCCTAGAATGGAGCAGTACTTC.

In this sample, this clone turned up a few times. CDR3 sequence reads: CASSLGQGGYEQYF. The CDR3 nucleotides are TGTGCCAGCAGCTTGGGCCAGGGTGGTTACGAGCAGTACTTC. The chain joins TRBV5-4 to TRBJ2-7; maybe TRBD1 (5 bases). This CDR3 spans 14 amino acids. CDR1 SGHNT and CDR2 YYREEE come from the germline V gene (reference sequence). Trimming left V 0 bases short and J 4 bases short, with 11 bases between. Complete variable domain (other parts from reference TRBV5-4 and TRBJ2-7): ETGVTQSPTHLIKTRGQQVTLRCSSQSGHNTVSWYQQALGQGPQFIFQYYREEENGRGNFPPRFSGLQFPNYSSELNVNALELDDSALYLCASSLGQGGYEQYFGPGTRLTVT.

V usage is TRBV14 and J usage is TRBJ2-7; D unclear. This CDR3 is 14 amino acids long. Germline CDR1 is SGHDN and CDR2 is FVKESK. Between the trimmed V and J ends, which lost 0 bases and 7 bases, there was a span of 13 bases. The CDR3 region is CASSQDMPLGEQYF. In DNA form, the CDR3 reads TGTGCCAGCAGCCAAGATATGCCGTTGGGAGAGCAGTACTTC.

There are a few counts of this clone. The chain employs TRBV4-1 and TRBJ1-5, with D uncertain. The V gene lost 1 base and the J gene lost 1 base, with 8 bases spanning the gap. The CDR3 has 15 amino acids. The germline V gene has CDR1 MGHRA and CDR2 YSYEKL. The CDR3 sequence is CASSQGTYSNQPQHF. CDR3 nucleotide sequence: TGCGCCAGCAGCCAAGGGACGTACAGCAATCAGCCCCAGCATTTT.

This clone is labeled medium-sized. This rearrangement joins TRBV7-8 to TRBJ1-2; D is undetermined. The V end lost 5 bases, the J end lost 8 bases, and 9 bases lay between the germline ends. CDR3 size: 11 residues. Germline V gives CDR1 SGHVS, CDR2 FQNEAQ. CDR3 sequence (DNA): TGTGCCAGCAGCGACCGTCGGGGCTACACCTTC. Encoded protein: CASSDRRGYTF.

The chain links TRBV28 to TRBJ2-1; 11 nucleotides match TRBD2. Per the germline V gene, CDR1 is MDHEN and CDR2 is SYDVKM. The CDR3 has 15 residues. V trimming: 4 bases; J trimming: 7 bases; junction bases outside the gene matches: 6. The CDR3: CASSYLAGGLNEQFF. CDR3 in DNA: TGTGCCAGCAGTTATCTAGCGGGAGGATTAAATGAGCAGTTCTTC.

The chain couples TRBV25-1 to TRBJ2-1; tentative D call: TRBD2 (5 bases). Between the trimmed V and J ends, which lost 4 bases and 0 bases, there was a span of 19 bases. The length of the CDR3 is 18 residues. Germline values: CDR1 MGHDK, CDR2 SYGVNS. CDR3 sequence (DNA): TGTGCCAGCAGTGGATATAGGGCCTATGGGAGCTCCTACAATGAGCAGTTCTTC. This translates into CASSGYRAYGSSYNEQFF.

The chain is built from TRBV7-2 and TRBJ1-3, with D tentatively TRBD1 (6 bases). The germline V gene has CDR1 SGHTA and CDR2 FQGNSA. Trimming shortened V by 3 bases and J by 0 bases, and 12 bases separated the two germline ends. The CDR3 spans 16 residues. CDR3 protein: CASSFADSHSGNTIYF. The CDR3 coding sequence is TGTGCCAGCAGCTTTGCGGACAGCCACTCTGGAAACACCATATATTTT.

CDR3 amino acids: CASSPGGDGSYNEQFF. DNA of the CDR3: TGTGCCAGCAGCCCAGGGGGGGACGGCTCCTACAATGAGCAGTTCTTC. The genes are TRBV9 and TRBJ2-1, with D perhaps assigned TRBD1 or TRBD2 (7 bases each). Between the trimmed V and J ends, which lost 4 bases and 0 bases, there was a span of 14 bases. CDR1 and CDR2 (germline): SGDLS, YYNGEE. CDR3 length: 16 residues. The variable domain in full, completed from reference TRBV9 and TRBJ2-1, reads DSGVTQTPKHLITATGQRVTLRCSPRSGDLSVYWYQQSLDQGLQFLIQYYNGEERAKGNILERFSAQQFPDLHSELNLSSLELGDSALYFCASSPGGDGSYNEQFFGPGTRLTVL.

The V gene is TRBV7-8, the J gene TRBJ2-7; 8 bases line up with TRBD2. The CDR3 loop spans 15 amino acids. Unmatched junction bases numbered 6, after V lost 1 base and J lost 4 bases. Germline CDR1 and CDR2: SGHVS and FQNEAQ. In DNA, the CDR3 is TGTGCCAGCAGCTTAGGTAGTAGCGGGGTATACGAGCAGTACTTC. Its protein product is CASSLGSSGVYEQYF. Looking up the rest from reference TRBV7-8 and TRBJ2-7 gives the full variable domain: GAGVSQSPRYKVAKRGQDVALRCDPISGHVSLFWYQQALGQGPEFLTYFQNEAQLDKSGLPSDRFFAERPEGSVSTLKIQRTQQEDSAVYLCASSLGSSGVYEQYFGPGTRLTVT.

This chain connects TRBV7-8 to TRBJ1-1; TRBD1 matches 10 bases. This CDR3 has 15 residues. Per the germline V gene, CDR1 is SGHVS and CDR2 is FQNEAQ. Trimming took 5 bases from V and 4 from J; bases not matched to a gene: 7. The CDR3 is CASSTGQGFRTEAFF. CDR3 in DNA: TGTGCCAGCAGCACGGGACAGGGGTTCCGCACTGAAGCTTTCTTT.

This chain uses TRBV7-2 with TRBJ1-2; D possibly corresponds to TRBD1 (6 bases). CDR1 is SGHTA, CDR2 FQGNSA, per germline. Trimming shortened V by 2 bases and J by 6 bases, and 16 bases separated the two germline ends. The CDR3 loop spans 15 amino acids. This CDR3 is CASSLPLTGFHGYTF. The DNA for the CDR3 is TGTGCCAGCAGCTTACCCCTAACAGGGTTTCATGGCTACACCTTC.

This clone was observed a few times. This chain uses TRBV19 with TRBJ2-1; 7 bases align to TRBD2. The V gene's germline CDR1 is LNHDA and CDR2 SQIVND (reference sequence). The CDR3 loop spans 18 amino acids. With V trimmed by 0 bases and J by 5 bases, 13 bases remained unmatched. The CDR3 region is CASSIDGLGGSGDNEQFF. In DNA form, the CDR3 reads TGTGCCAGTAGTATAGATGGACTAGGCGGGAGCGGTGACAATGAGCAGTTCTTC.

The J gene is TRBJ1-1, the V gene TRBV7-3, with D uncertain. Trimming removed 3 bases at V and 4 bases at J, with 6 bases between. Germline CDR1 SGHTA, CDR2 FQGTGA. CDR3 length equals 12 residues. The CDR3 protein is CASSFGLTEAFF. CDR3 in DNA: TGTGCCAGCAGCTTTGGGCTCACTGAAGCTTTCTTT.

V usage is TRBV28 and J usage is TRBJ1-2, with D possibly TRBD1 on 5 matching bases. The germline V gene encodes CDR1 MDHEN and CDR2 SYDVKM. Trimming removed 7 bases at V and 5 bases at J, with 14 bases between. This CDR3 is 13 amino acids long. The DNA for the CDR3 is TGTGCCAGCAAAGGGGTTTTTGGGTATGGCTACACCTTC. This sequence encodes CASKGVFGYGYTF.

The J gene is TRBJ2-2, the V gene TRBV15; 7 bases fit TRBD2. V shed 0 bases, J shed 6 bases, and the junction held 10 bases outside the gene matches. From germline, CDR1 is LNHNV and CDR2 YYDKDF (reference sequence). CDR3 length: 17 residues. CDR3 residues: CATSRDPAGVRAGELFF. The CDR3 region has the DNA TGTGCCACCAGCAGAGATCCGGCGGGAGTAAGGGCCGGGGAGCTGTTTTTT.

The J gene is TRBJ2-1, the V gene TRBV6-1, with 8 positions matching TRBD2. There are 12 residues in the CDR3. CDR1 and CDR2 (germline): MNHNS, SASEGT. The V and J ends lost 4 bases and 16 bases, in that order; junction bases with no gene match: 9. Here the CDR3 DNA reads TGTGCCAGCAGTGGACACCGGGAGGGCCGCTTCTTC. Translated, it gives CASSGHREGRFF.

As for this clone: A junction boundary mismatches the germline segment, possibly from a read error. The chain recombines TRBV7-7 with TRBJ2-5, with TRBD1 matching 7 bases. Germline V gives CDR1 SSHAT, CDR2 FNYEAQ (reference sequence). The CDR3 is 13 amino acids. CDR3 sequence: CASSLGRGETQYF. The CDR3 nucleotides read TGTGCTAGCAGCTTAGGCAGGGGGGAGACCCAGTACTTC.

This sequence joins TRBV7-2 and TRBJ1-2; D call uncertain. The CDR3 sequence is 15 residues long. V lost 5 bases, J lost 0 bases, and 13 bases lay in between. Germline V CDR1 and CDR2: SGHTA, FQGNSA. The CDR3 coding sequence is TGTGCCAGCAGCAGAGAGGTCTCAGCTAACTATGGCTACACCTTC. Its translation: CASSREVSANYGYTF. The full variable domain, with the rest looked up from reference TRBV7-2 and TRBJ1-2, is GAGVSQSPSNKVTEKGKDVELRCDPISGHTALYWYRQSLGQGLEFLIYFQGNSAPDKSGLPSDRFSAERTGGSVSTLTIQRTQQEDSAVYLCASSREVSANYGYTFGSGTRLTVV.